The 20 T cell receptor beta chains reported below all come from one sample, sequenced in a study of T cells after yellow fever vaccination. TCRdb analysed the 5' RACE reads with MiXCR anew, one entry per CDR3 protein. This table holds under 250,000 distinct CDR3 sequences, 6% to 7.5% found once. This specimen was CD4+ T cells sorted from PBMCs, taken 15 days after the yellow fever booster vaccination. The receptors here all came from a man in his thirties or forties who received the YFV17D yellow fever vaccine.

This clonotype was counted only a few times. This sequence joins TRBV10-3 and TRBJ2-1; tentative D call: TRBD2 (6 bases). The CDR3 runs to 17 residues. Germline-derived CDR1 and CDR2 are ENHRY and SYGVKD. Deletions cut 3 bases from V and 0 bases from J, with 15 bases between. This CDR3 is CAISEPAGTLSYNEQFF. The DNA for the CDR3 is TGTGCCATCAGTGAACCCGCCGGGACTCTCTCCTACAATGAGCAGTTCTTC.

The sample holds a few counts of this clonotype. This rearrangement joins TRBV19 to TRBJ2-7, with no clear D. The V end was cut by 6 bases, the J end by 4 bases, with 16 bases between. Germline CDR1 is LNHDA and CDR2 is SQIVND (reference sequence). The CDR3 is 14 amino acids. The CDR3 loop is CASSNHAFGYEQYF. The CDR3 DNA follows: TGTGCCAGTAGCAACCATGCCTTTGGGTACGAGCAGTACTTC. Full variable domain (missing parts from reference TRBV19 and TRBJ2-7): DGGITQSPKYLFRKEGQNVTLSCEQNLNHDAMYWYRQDPGQGLRLIYYSQIVNDFQKGDIAEGYSVSREKKESFPLTVTSAQKNPTAFYLCASSNHAFGYEQYFGPGTRLTVT.

The table lists this clonotype with many counts. J is TRBJ1-4 and V is TRBV3-1; D is unresolved. V lost 2 bases and J lost 6, with 13 bases in between. The CDR3 covers 15 residues. Germline assignment: CDR1 LGHDT and CDR2 YNNKEL (reference sequence). DNA of the CDR3: TGTGCCAGCAGCCAAATAGTACAGTCCGATGAAAAACTGTTTTTT. Translation: CASSQIVQSDEKLFF.

The chain uses TRBV7-9 and TRBJ2-6; D ambiguous. The length of the CDR3 is 15 residues. With 0 bases removed from V and 1 base from J, the gap between germline ends came to 4 bases. Per the germline V gene, CDR1 is SEHNR and CDR2 is FQNEAQ (reference sequence). In DNA, the CDR3 is TGTGCCAGCAGCTTAGCTTCTTCTGGGGCCAACGTCCTGACTTTC. Amino acid sequence: CASSLASSGANVLTF.

This clonotype was found a few times. This chain uses TRBV29-1 with TRBJ1-5, with D maybe TRBD1 (5 bases). V was clipped by 7 bases and J by 2 bases, with 12 bases between them. The CDR3 covers 13 residues. In germline, CDR1 is SQVTM, CDR2 ANQGSEA. The CDR3 DNA sequence: TGCAGCGCCTCCCAGGGTCGCAATCAGCCCCAGCATTTT. It specifies CSASQGRNQPQHF.

Many counts were recorded for this clonotype. CDR3 nucleotide sequence: TGTGCCAGCAGCCGGGGGGCGGGGCACAATGAGCAGTTCTTC. Translation: CASSRGAGHNEQFF. The chain recombines TRBV7-2 with TRBJ2-1; a weak D match, TRBD2 (7 bases). CDR1 and CDR2 from the germline V gene are SGHTA and FQGNSA. This CDR3 contains 14 residues. V was trimmed by 5 bases and J by 5 bases, leaving 13 bases between them. Together with reference TRBV7-2 and TRBJ2-1, the CDR3 gives the full variable domain: GAGVSQSPSNKVTEKGKDVELRCDPISGHTALYWYRQSLGQGLEFLIYFQGNSAPDKSGLPSDRFSAERTGGSVSTLTIQRTQQEDSAVYLCASSRGAGHNEQFFGPGTRLTVL.

This clonotype was seen ten or more times. The chain uses TRBV20-1 and TRBJ2-7; 9 positions agree with TRBD1. Germline loops: CDR1 DFQATT, CDR2 SNEGSKA (reference sequence). The CDR3 runs 13 residues. J gave up 2 bases and V 3 bases, and 2 bases lay outside the gene matches. CDR3 protein: CSARGQGTYEQYF. The CDR3 DNA is TGCAGTGCTAGGGGACAGGGAACCTACGAGCAGTACTTC.

Of note for this clonotype: At one boundary the junction diverges from the germline segment, which might be a read error. This sequence joins TRBV5-1 and TRBJ2-2, with TRBD1 matching over 8 bases. This CDR3 is built from 16 residues. Germline loops: CDR1 SGHRS, CDR2 YFSETQ. The chain's CDR3 is CASSFFGTGNTGALFF. For the CDR3, the DNA is TGCGCCAGCAGCTTTTTCGGGACAGGAAACACCGGGGCGCTGTTTTTT.

There are a few counts of this clonotype. The V and J genes are TRBV12-3 or TRBV12-4 and TRBJ1-1; D remains unclear. V was pared by 1 base and J by 10 bases, with 10 bases between. The CDR3 contains 12 residues. CDR3 protein: CASSLGLLGAFF. The CDR3 DNA sequence: TGTGCCAGCAGTTTAGGGCTCCTTGGAGCTTTCTTT.

This clonotype was detected ten times or more. The V call is TRBV5-4, the J call TRBJ2-1; 10 bases map to TRBD2. From germline, CDR1 is SGHNT and CDR2 YYREEE (reference sequence). The CDR3 runs to 19 residues. V was pared by 2 bases and J by 0 bases, with 11 bases of the junction left unmatched. CDR3: CASSFTSSGRPRSYNEQFF. The CDR3 DNA sequence: TGTGCCAGCAGCTTCACTTCTAGCGGGAGACCCCGCTCCTACAATGAGCAGTTCTTC.

This clonotype was observed at least ten times. The chain employs TRBV23-1 and TRBJ2-3; 10 nucleotides line up with TRBD1. Being an ORF, TRBV23-1 has a function that is uncertain. The junction had 26 bases not matched to a gene; V was cut back by 3 bases and J by 5 bases. The length of the CDR3 is 22 residues. For the CDR3, the DNA is TGCGCCAGCAGTCATAGTAGCGGACTCCGGGACAGGGGACGGACTATCGGAGATACGCAGTATTTT. Residues: CASSHSSGLRDRGRTIGDTQYF.

This sequence joins TRBV5-1 and TRBJ1-1; D is uncertain. The CDR3 is 13 residues long. V was pared by 2 bases and J by 5 bases, with 10 bases between. The germline V gene encodes CDR1 SGHRS and CDR2 YFSETQ. CDR3 sequence reads: CASSFLPLTEAFF. For the CDR3, the DNA is TGCGCCAGCAGCTTCCTTCCGCTGACTGAAGCTTTCTTT.

The table lists this clonotype with a few counts. The gene calls are TRBV18 and TRBJ1-1; perhaps TRBD1 as D (6 bases). The CDR3 has 15 amino acids. Germline values: CDR1 KGHSH, CDR2 LQKENI. V lost 3 bases and J lost 3, with 14 bases in between. In DNA form, the CDR3 reads TGTGCCAGCTCACCGTCGTGGGGGCTGGACACTGAAGCTTTCTTT. This encodes CASSPSWGLDTEAFF.

The CDR3 region is CASSTSARAYEQYF. DNA for the CDR3: TGTGCCAGCAGCACGTCGGCCAGGGCCTACGAGCAGTACTTC. This rearrangement joins TRBV7-6 to TRBJ2-7; the D gene is possibly TRBD1 (5 bases). Trimming left V 5 bases short and J 2 bases short, with 13 bases between. This CDR3 comprises 14 residues. Per the germline V gene, CDR1 is SGHVS and CDR2 is FNYEAQ.

This clonotype showed up just a few times. The genes are TRBV28 and TRBJ1-6; D is perhaps TRBD1 (5 bases). Trimming left V 10 bases short and J 0 bases short, with 10 bases between. The CDR3 sequence is 14 residues long. The germline V gene has CDR1 MDHEN and CDR2 SYDVKM. Here the CDR3 DNA reads TGTGCCACCAGGGCCAGCTCCTATAATTCACCCCTCCACTTT. Translated, it gives CATRASSYNSPLHF.

Only a few counts were recorded for this clonotype. V and J are TRBV4-3 and TRBJ2-5; D not resolved. V lost 2 bases to trimming and J lost 1 base, with 5 bases between them. CDR3 size: 13 residues. Germline V gene data show CDR1 as LGHNA and CDR2 as YSLEER. CDR3 residues: CASSQNTQETQYF. As DNA, the CDR3 is TGCGCCAGCAGCCAAAATACCCAAGAGACCCAGTACTTC.

The V and J genes are TRBV6-5 and TRBJ2-5, with D perhaps TRBD1 or TRBD2 (5 bases each). Germline CDR1 and CDR2: MNHEY and SVGAGI. This CDR3 is 15 amino acids long. Trimming shortened V by 6 bases and J by 5 bases, and 19 bases separated the two germline ends. The DNA for the CDR3 is TGTGCCAGCAGATCAACCGGGACGGCATACGAGACCCAGTACTTC. Translation gives CASRSTGTAYETQYF.

J is TRBJ2-7 and V is TRBV7-2; D is ambiguous. CDR3 length equals 12 residues. Trimming took off 8 bases at V and 3 bases at J, with 11 bases between the two ends. CDR1 SGHTA and CDR2 FQGNSA come from the germline V gene. The CDR3 spells CASGMGHYEQYF. In nucleotides, the CDR3 is TGTGCCAGCGGTATGGGCCACTACGAGCAGTACTTC.

The genes are TRBV6-2 or TRBV6-3 and TRBJ1-2, with D possibly matching TRBD1 (5 bases). CDR1 and CDR2 (germline): MNHEY, SVGEGT. Trimming left V 2 bases short and J 8 bases short, with 18 bases between. The CDR3 has 15 amino acids. CDR3 in amino acids: CASSYPAGTIPGYTF. The DNA of the CDR3 is TGTGCCAGCAGTTACCCAGCGGGGACTATTCCCGGCTACACCTTC.

This clonotype has more than one count but fewer than ten. V and J are TRBV7-3 and TRBJ1-2; D not certain. V lost 4 bases, J lost 7 bases, and 13 bases lay in between. The CDR3 runs to 13 residues. The germline gives CDR1 SGHTA, CDR2 FQGTGA. For the CDR3, the DNA is TGTGCCAGCAGCTCCGGGGTCGGGGTTGGCTACACCTTC. Translation: CASSSGVGVGYTF.